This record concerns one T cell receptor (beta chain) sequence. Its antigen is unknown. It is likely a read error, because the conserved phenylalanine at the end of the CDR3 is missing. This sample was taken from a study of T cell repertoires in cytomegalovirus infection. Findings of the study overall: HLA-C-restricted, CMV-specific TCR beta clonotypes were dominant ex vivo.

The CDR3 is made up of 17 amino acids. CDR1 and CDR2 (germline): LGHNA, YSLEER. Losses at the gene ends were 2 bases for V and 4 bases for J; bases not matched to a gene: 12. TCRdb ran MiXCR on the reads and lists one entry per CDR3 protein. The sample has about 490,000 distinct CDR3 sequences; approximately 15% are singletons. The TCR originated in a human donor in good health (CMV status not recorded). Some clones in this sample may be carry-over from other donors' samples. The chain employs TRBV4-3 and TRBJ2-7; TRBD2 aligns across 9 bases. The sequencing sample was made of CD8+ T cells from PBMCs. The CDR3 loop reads CASSQRGTSHGDYEQYL. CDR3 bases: TGCGCCAGCAGCCAAAGAGGGACTAGCCACGGGGATTACGAGCAGTACTTA.